The rows below give T cell receptor beta chains drawn from one sample of a study of blood T cell repertoires in COVID-19. Clones were sequenced by immunoSEQ multiplex PCR, and TCRdb holds only the in-frame ones, with some missing. Among approximately 190,000 clones, roughly 87% were seen once, and the ten largest hold roughly a fifth. The specimen sequenced was peripheral blood. These receptor sequences come from a man between 60 and 75 years old with active or convalescent COVID-19. CDR3s leave out the opening cysteine and the closing phenylalanine or tryptophan. Some rows mark clone size as missing; the rest say once, few, many or name a class of expanded clone.

j_gene: TRBJ1-5
v_gene: TRBV10-1
abundance: -
CDR3aa: ASSLGGQGPNSNQPQH

j_gene: TRBJ2-7
v_gene: TRBV4-2
abundance: -
CDR3aa: ASSQESGLAASYEQY

j_gene: TRBJ2-1
v_gene: TRBV14
abundance: -
CDR3aa: ASSPTGASYNEQF

j_gene: TRBJ2-1
v_gene: TRBV19
abundance: -
CDR3aa: ASSFYRDRGDEQF

j_gene: TRBJ2-2
v_gene: TRBV9
abundance: -
CDR3aa: ASSVGDYLKSSRELF

j_gene: TRBJ2-3
v_gene: TRBV5-1
abundance: -
CDR3aa: ASSSGGGSDTQY

j_gene: TRBJ2-5
v_gene: TRBV7-8
abundance: -
CDR3aa: ASSPQETQY

j_gene: TRBJ2-3
v_gene: TRBV10-3
abundance: -
CDR3aa: AIRSSGGDTQY

j_gene: TRBJ2-5
v_gene: TRBV24-1
abundance: -
CDR3aa: ATSDPLAGGKETQY

j_gene: TRBJ2-3
v_gene: TRBV5-1
abundance: -
CDR3aa: ASSLRSGGEGADTQY

j_gene: TRBJ2-3
v_gene: TRBV5-4
abundance: few
CDR3aa: ASSNAQAQSTDTQY

j_gene: TRBJ1-5
v_gene: TRBV28
abundance: -
CDR3aa: ASRPQGVGNQPQH

j_gene: TRBJ2-5
v_gene: TRBV2
abundance: -
CDR3aa: ASREDRVQETQY

j_gene: TRBJ1-2
v_gene: TRBV5-1
abundance: -
CDR3aa: ASSPGGAGDLVNYGYT

j_gene: TRBJ2-5
v_gene: TRBV7-3
abundance: -
CDR3aa: ASSLSGPSGGPMGTQY

j_gene: TRBJ1-3
v_gene: TRBV19
abundance: -
CDR3aa: ATSPHTSGNTIY

j_gene: TRBJ2-7
v_gene: TRBV10-3
abundance: -
CDR3aa: ASGVNEQY

j_gene: TRBJ2-1
v_gene: TRBV7-9
abundance: -
CDR3aa: ASSRTGEFNEQF

j_gene: TRBJ1-2
v_gene: TRBV5-4
abundance: -
CDR3aa: ASSLTGGGGYT

j_gene: TRBJ1-3
v_gene: TRBV6-6
abundance: -
CDR3aa: ASSHRDRADTIY

j_gene: TRBJ2-1
v_gene: TRBV5-6
abundance: -
CDR3aa: ASRIQGAGYNEQF

j_gene: TRBJ1-2
v_gene: TRBV5-4
abundance: -
CDR3aa: ASSFEEGQGYGYT

j_gene: TRBJ1-6
v_gene: TRBV19
abundance: -
CDR3aa: ASSPRRSSYNSPLH

j_gene: TRBJ1-2
v_gene: TRBV6-5
abundance: -
CDR3aa: ASSYSAGGNYGYT

j_gene: TRBJ2-3
v_gene: TRBV4-1
abundance: -
CDR3aa: ASSQAWTSGGGTDTQY

j_gene: TRBJ2-3
v_gene: TRBV4-1
abundance: -
CDR3aa: ASSQGLGAADTQY

j_gene: TRBJ2-1
v_gene: TRBV5-6
abundance: -
CDR3aa: ASSYTGNLGFNEQF

j_gene: TRBJ2-7
v_gene: TRBV14
abundance: -
CDR3aa: ASSGPGLAREQY

j_gene: TRBJ1-1
v_gene: TRBV5-1
abundance: -
CDR3aa: ASSLYGDRLNTEAF

j_gene: TRBJ2-5
v_gene: TRBV27
abundance: -
CDR3aa: ASSFPRGLQETQY

j_gene: TRBJ2-1
v_gene: TRBV11-2
abundance: -
CDR3aa: ASSLVLAGRYNEQF

j_gene: TRBJ1-1
v_gene: TRBV5-6
abundance: -
CDR3aa: ASSFEPGRGNTEAF

j_gene: TRBJ1-2
v_gene: TRBV10-3
abundance: -
CDR3aa: AISEGAGSNYGYT

j_gene: TRBJ2-2
v_gene: TRBV3-1/TRBV3-2
abundance: -
CDR3aa: ASSQSGTGGTGELF

j_gene: TRBJ2-1
v_gene: TRBV4-1
abundance: -
CDR3aa: ASSVDRPSNEQF

j_gene: TRBJ1-2
v_gene: TRBV18
abundance: -
CDR3aa: ASSQRLGQGGMDGYT

j_gene: TRBJ2-3
v_gene: TRBV10-3
abundance: -
CDR3aa: AITQRPTDQGDTQY

j_gene: TRBJ2-3
v_gene: TRBV11-2
abundance: -
CDR3aa: ASSPAFRGSGDTQY

j_gene: TRBJ2-2
v_gene: TRBV6-6
abundance: -
CDR3aa: ASSSTGDTGELF

j_gene: TRBJ1-2
v_gene: TRBV2
abundance: -
CDR3aa: ASSAGYGYT

j_gene: TRBJ1-3
v_gene: TRBV6-1
abundance: -
CDR3aa: ASSEVGTAGNTIY

j_gene: TRBJ1-1
v_gene: TRBV5-1
abundance: once
CDR3aa: ASSLDPVTGATEAF

j_gene: TRBJ2-6
v_gene: TRBV14
abundance: few
CDR3aa: ASSQGGAGANVLT

j_gene: TRBJ1-5
v_gene: TRBV19
abundance: -
CDR3aa: ASSIDEDQPQH

j_gene: TRBJ2-2
v_gene: TRBV27
abundance: -
CDR3aa: ASSFLGAANTGELF

j_gene: TRBJ2-3
v_gene: TRBV9
abundance: once
CDR3aa: ASSVVSGGVDTQY

j_gene: TRBJ1-2
v_gene: TRBV7-9
abundance: -
CDR3aa: ASSSPGTPYGYT

j_gene: TRBJ1-6
v_gene: TRBV18
abundance: -
CDR3aa: ASSPPQGSLNSPLH

j_gene: TRBJ2-3
v_gene: TRBV4-1
abundance: -
CDR3aa: ASSLSRAGDTDTQY

j_gene: TRBJ2-2
v_gene: TRBV29-1
abundance: -
CDR3aa: SVGREGATGELF

j_gene: TRBJ1-2
v_gene: TRBV5-1
abundance: -
CDR3aa: ASSRETGGVNYGYT

j_gene: TRBJ2-1
v_gene: TRBV11-2
abundance: -
CDR3aa: ASSLLGVDREQF